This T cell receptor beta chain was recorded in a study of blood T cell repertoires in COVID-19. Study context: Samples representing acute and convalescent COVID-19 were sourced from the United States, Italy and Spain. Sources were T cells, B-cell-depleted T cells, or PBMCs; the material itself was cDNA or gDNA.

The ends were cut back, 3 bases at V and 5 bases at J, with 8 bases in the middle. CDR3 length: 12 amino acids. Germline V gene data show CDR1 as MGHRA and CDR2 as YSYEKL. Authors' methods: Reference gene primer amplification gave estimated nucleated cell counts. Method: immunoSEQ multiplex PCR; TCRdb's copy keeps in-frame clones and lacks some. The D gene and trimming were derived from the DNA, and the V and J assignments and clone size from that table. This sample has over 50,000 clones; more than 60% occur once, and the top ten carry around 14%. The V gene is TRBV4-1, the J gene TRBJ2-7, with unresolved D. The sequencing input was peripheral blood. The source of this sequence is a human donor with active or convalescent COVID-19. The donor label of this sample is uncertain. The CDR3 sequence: CASSQAGDEQYF. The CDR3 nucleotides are TGCGCCAGCAGCCAGGCAGGTGACGAGCAGTACTTC.